This T cell receptor beta chain was sequenced for a study of blood T cell repertoires in COVID-19. For the study at large: PBMCs, B-cell-depleted T cells, or T cells provided the cDNA or gDNA that made up the material.

The CDR3 is made up of 14 amino acids. V lost 2 bases and J 5 bases, leaving 11 bases between the germline ends. Germline assignment: CDR1 SGHNT and CDR2 YYREEE (reference sequence). Some clones are missing from TCRdb's copy, which holds only in-frame ones; the method was immunoSEQ multiplex PCR. Of roughly 43,000 clones detected, 70% to 90% appear once; the ten largest clones hold around a sixth. This receptor was taken from a human donor in a cohort sampled during active COVID-19. The donor label of this sample is uncertain. This chain connects TRBV5-4 to TRBJ2-1, with TRBD2 as a possible D gene (6 bases). Material: peripheral blood. CDR3 sequence reads: CASSFGGQDNEQFF. CDR3 sequence (DNA): TGTGCCAGCAGCTTCGGAGGGCAGGACAATGAGCAGTTCTTC.